This T cell receptor beta chain was documented in a study of shared clonotypes between healthy human individuals (TCRdb year 2020). Notes on the research overall: The cohort included three men and a couple of women between 18 and 49 years of age. Libraries were prepared and TCR repertoires were sequenced by different laboratories using diverse techniques, in order to increase sequencing depth and limit assay-specific biases. To estimate repertoire size and how much clonotype sharing occurs between individuals, the study deeply sequenced the blood TCR repertoires of several healthy adults. For each donor, CD4 naive and CD4 memory were each given three plates, CD8 naive was given two plates, and CD8 memory was given one plate. Leukapheresis yielded between about 0.85 and 10 billion PBMCs per donor.

The donors were healthy, HIV-negative adults with no recently reported acute infections or vaccinations. Every donor was a Caucasian adult residing in Nashville, Tennessee, USA. CD4+ T cells were enriched by magnetic negative selection; naive cells were then positively selected on CD45RA, and the negative fraction formed the memory subset. After blood collection by leukapheresis, PBMCs were isolated using Ficoll-Histopaque density gradient centrifugation and then cryopreserved in the vapor phase of liquid nitrogen. Analytical flow cytometry was used to check the purity and quantity of each magnetically sorted T cell population. From each sorted fraction, genomic DNA was isolated and quantified by UV absorbance on a Nanodrop 2000c. Results the study describes overall, beyond this receptor: Rarefaction of sorted-subset datasets indicated incomplete sequencing despite the large sequencing depth. Because the study included a small number of donors, the genetic and exposure-history diversity represented was limited. Naive subsets generally had larger estimated clonotype richness than memory subsets did. Pairwise subsampling led to the expectation that sequencing depth would affect the degree of clonotype sharing among donors. Compared with non-shared clonotypes, the clonotypes found in all four sorted-subset donors had higher generation probabilities. Across four donors, about 5% of naive CD4, 3% to 3.5% of naive CD8, under 2.5% of memory CD4, and approximately 0.4% of memory CD8 clonotypes were shared. Sampling was restricted to blood, and TCR repertoires in tissue are likely to differ from TCR repertoires in blood.

V gives up 2 bases and J gives up 4 bases, and the segment between their germline ends measures 18 bases. CDR1 MGHRA and CDR2 YSYEKL were looked up in the germline V gene. Including cysteine and phenylalanine, the CDR3 has 17 amino acids. The CDR3 DNA has 51 bases and is translated from base 1. Using the deep immunoSEQ assay, TCR CDR3 regions were amplified from genomic DNA by multiplex PCR. For each cell subset, the extracted genomic DNA was distributed evenly across all wells of several immunoSEQ 96-well plates, and each plate served as one replicate. For sorted subsets, about 200 ng genomic DNA, equal to some 30,000 T cell genomes, was loaded into each replicate PCR. Purified libraries were measured with a Qubit 3.0 fluorometer, size-checked on a Bioanalyzer 2100, and measured again with the KAPA Library Quantification kit. Each immunoSEQ 96-well plate was sequenced on its own single-read 150-cycle Illumina NextSeq 550 flow cell. The original pipeline was this. Because the immunoSEQ output held only junctional sequences and lacked quality scores, the filtering could not match the filtering applied to full-length reads. Sequences were annotated with PyIR, a Python wrapper for IgBLAST v1.9, and V/J genes and CDR3 were assigned using IMGT germline references. Reads were removed for weak V/J assignments (E-value above 1e-6), missing CDR3, stop codons, out-of-frame junctions, or ambiguous translated residues. V3J clonotypes were defined as sequences sharing an identical inferred V gene, J gene, and CDR3 amino acid sequence. Percentage overlap between repertoires was calculated by dividing the number of shared unique clonotypes by the size of the smaller repertoire. Three approaches were used to assess repertoire richness: RTK rarefaction, the Chao1 estimator, and Recon v2.1 estimates of unobserved clonotypes. For all TCRbeta clonotypes obtained by the gDNA method from four donors, generation probabilities were computed with OLGA. TCRdb holds this immuneACCESS table with in-frame rearrangements only. Some clones are missing; in checked studies, unresolved V genes explain under half, and the rest has no known cause. V and J calls and clone size are copied from that table; D and trimming were computed from the DNA. Within this sample are a few million clones, with around 95% of them counted one time only. More than 0.1% of the sample goes to the ten largest clones.

Worth noting for this clone: Its antigen remains unidentified. Base-call qualities are not available, and no considerably larger clone is one nucleotide away.

The receptor chain draws on TRBV4-1 and TRBJ2-1; the D call is possibly TRBD1 or TRBD2, each sharing 5 bases. The source material was naive CD4+ T cells sorted from blood. The cell subset or site label on this specimen signifies: CD45RA+ positively selected. The sequence was collected from a man between 18 and 35 years old in good health. The sequence in DNA is TGCGCCAGCAGCCAACCCACCGGGACGGTCGAATACAATGAGCAGTTCTTC. It encodes CASSQPTGTVEYNEQFF.